Given below is one T cell receptor beta chain in context. The data belong to a study of shared clonotypes between healthy human individuals. Germline V gives CDR1 MNHNY, CDR2 SVGAGI (reference sequence). CDR3 length equals 16 residues. The V and J ends lost 2 bases and 2 bases, in that order; junction bases with no gene match: 3. The data were produced by immunoSEQ multiplex PCR, yet TCRdb's version contains in-frame clones alone and is incomplete. The table has over a million clones, approximately 98% seen once. The rearrangement joins TRBV6-6 to TRBJ2-6, with 7 nucleotides matching TRBD1. The material sequenced was naive CD4+ T cells sorted from blood. The subset was: CD45RA+ positively selected. The receptor was isolated from a man in his thirties or forties in good health. The CDR3 loop is CASSYRQGAGANVLTF. The CDR3 DNA reads as TGTGCCAGCAGTTACCGGCAGGGGGCTGGGGCCAACGTCCTGACTTTC.